These 11 T cell receptor beta chains were all obtained from the same sample, sequenced in a study of cytomegalovirus exposure and HLA in healthy donors. Researchers ran the PCR with 60 Vbeta and 13 Jbeta primers. Assay used: immunoSEQ multiplex PCR; TCRdb lists only in-frame clones, some missing. The sample shows roughly 200,000 clones, 76% of them seen only once. The sample consisted of PBMCs. These receptor sequences come from a man aged 18-30 years in good health and CMV-seronegative.

This clone was seen more than once but under ten times. V gene TRBV19 combines with J gene TRBJ1-2, with D uncertain. The CDR3 covers 14 residues. V was pared by 7 bases and J by 7 bases, with 19 bases between. Germline V lookup: CDR1 LNHDA, CDR2 SQIVND (reference sequence). The chain's CDR3 is CASTPAFRSGGYTF. The CDR3 nucleotides read TGTGCCAGTACCCCGGCCTTTAGAAGCGGTGGCTACACCTTC. Complete variable domain (other parts from reference TRBV19 and TRBJ1-2): DGGITQSPKYLFRKEGQNVTLSCEQNLNHDAMYWYRQDPGQGLRLIYYSQIVNDFQKGDIAEGYSVSREKKESFPLTVTSAQKNPTAFYLCASTPAFRSGGYTFGSGTRLTVV.

This clone was seen a handful of times. The rearrangement uses TRBV18 and TRBJ2-3; D not certain. The V end lost 0 bases, the J end lost 7 bases, and 5 bases lay between the germline ends. Germline V CDR1 and CDR2: KGHSH, LQKENI. The CDR3 sequence is 12 residues long. CDR3 sequence (DNA): TGTGCCAGCTCACCACCGGAGAATACGCAGTATTTT. Translated, it gives CASSPPENTQYF.

On this clone itself: In the same sample, other DNA sequences code for this CDR3. The chain carries TRBV7-8 and TRBJ1-1, with D unresolved. The germline V and J ends were trimmed by 1 base and 0 bases, with 6 bases remaining between them. CDR3 length: 14 residues. Looked up from germline, CDR1 is SGHVS and CDR2 is FQNEAQ. CDR3 protein: CASSLVNMNTEAFF. CDR3 coding DNA: TGTGCCAGCAGCTTAGTCAACATGAACACTGAAGCTTTCTTT.

This chain connects TRBV7-9 to TRBJ1-1, with TRBD1 matching 9 bases. The CDR3 extends over 14 amino acids. V lost 8 bases to trimming and J lost 1 base; unmatched junction nucleotides: 5. The germline V gene encodes CDR1 SEHNR and CDR2 FQNEAQ (reference sequence). Here the CDR3 DNA reads TGTGCCAGCCTACGGACAGGGGCGAACACTGAAGCTTTCTTT. Protein sequence: CASLRTGANTEAFF.

V and J are TRBV10-2 and TRBJ2-7; the match to TRBD2 covers 11 bases. Germline-derived CDR1 and CDR2 are WSHSY and SAAADI. With V trimmed by 7 bases and J by 2 bases, 4 bases remained unmatched. CDR3 length: 14 residues. This CDR3 is CASKLAGVAYEQYF. Written as DNA, the CDR3 is TGCGCCAGCAAACTAGCGGGAGTCGCCTACGAGCAGTACTTC.

This chain connects TRBV5-4 to TRBJ1-3; D is possibly TRBD1 (5 bases). CDR3 length: 17 amino acids. Trimming took 1 base from V and 0 from J, leaving 14 bases between them. The V gene's germline CDR1 is SGHNT and CDR2 YYREEE (reference sequence). CDR3: CASSLSKGPLSGNTIYF. CDR3 bases: TGTGCCAGCAGCTTGTCTAAGGGGCCGCTCTCTGGAAACACCATATATTTT.

V and J are TRBV11-2 and TRBJ2-2; 10 bases are shared with TRBD1. Germline V CDR1 and CDR2: SGHAT, FQNNGV. This CDR3 comprises 15 residues. V shed 6 bases, J shed 5 bases, and the junction held 6 bases outside the gene matches. For the CDR3, the DNA is TGTGCCAGCAGTACGGGACAGGGGTCTACCGGGGAGCTGTTTTTT. This encodes CASSTGQGSTGELFF. The full variable domain, with the rest looked up from reference TRBV11-2 and TRBJ2-2, is EAGVAQSPRYKIIEKRQSVAFWCNPISGHATLYWYQQILGQGPKLLIQFQNNGVVDDSQLPKDRFSAERLKGVDSTLKIQPAKLEDSAVYLCASSTGQGSTGELFFGEGSRLTVL.

The rearrangement links TRBV10-3 to TRBJ2-6; D ambiguous. Germline V CDR1 and CDR2: ENHRY, SYGVKD. The CDR3 consists of 20 residues. Trimming shortened V by 0 bases and J by 1 base, and 19 bases separated the two germline ends. In DNA, the CDR3 is TGTGCCATCAGTGAGTCGACTCGGCGCCAACCGGGTTCTGGGGCCAACGTCCTGACTTTC. This gives the protein CAISESTRRQPGSGANVLTF.

The chain combines TRBV9 with TRBJ1-2; D uncertain. V lost 4 bases to trimming and J lost 4 bases, with 8 bases between them. Per germline, CDR1 SGDLS and CDR2 YYNGEE. The CDR3 runs to 12 residues. The CDR3 loop is CASSYGSYGYTF. The DNA of the CDR3 is TGTGCCAGCAGCTATGGGAGCTATGGCTACACCTTC.

This rearrangement joins TRBV7-6 to TRBJ1-4; no clear D. Germline V gene sequence: CDR1 SGHVS, CDR2 FNYEAQ. V was cut by 1 base and J by 7 bases, with 4 bases left in between. The CDR3 extends over 12 amino acids. CDR3 protein: CASSLDGEKLFF. The CDR3 nucleotides read TGTGCCAGCAGCTTAGACGGTGAAAAACTGTTTTTT.

The genes are TRBV11-1 and TRBJ2-2; 8 bases are shared with TRBD2. The CDR3 runs to 14 residues. In germline, CDR1 is SGHAT, CDR2 FQDESV (reference sequence). With V trimmed by 7 bases and J by 4 bases, 5 bases remained unmatched. CDR3 DNA sequence: TGTGCCAGCACTGGGGCGGGGGGCACCGGGGAGCTGTTTTTT. It translates to CASTGAGGTGELFF.